These T cell receptor beta chains were read from a single sample in a study of low-dose radiotherapy and immunotherapy resistance in tumors. One entry per CDR3 protein results from TCRdb running MiXCR on the reads. The sample holds approximately 42,000 distinct CDR3 sequences, less than 30% seen once. The starting material was PBMCs, obtained after low-dose radiotherapy plus immunotherapy. The receptors come from a male donor with prostate cancer. The CDR3 runs from the conserved cysteine through the conserved F or W. Fields, in order: V gene, J gene, CDR3 length, CDR3 protein.

TRBV6-6	TRBJ1-1	13	CASTDPPDSKAFF
TRBV7-3	TRBJ2-3	15	CASSTIGGITDTQYF
TRBV26	TRBJ2-7	13	CASSSSVPWEQYF
TRBV3-1	TRBJ2-7	14	CASSRRGGAHEQYF
TRBV7-2	TRBJ2-7	12	CASSHPGNEQYF
TRBV5-1	TRBJ1-1	13	CASSLGTGTEAFF
TRBV27	TRBJ2-5	15	CASKRPEGGQGAQYF
TRBV5-1	TRBJ2-1	16	CASSPRGSGSYNEQFF
TRBV12-3/TRBV12-4	TRBJ2-3	15	CASSLRGASTDTQYF
TRBV7-9	TRBJ2-3	18	CASSAGTSGRAGTDTQYF
TRBV19	TRBJ2-7	16	CASSINRGNVLYEQYF
TRBV12-5	TRBJ2-1	16	CASGLATSPTDDEHFF
TRBV6-6	TRBJ2-7	15	CASSYSSGSGAEQYF
TRBV2	TRBJ2-1	16	CASRSRTSGTYNEQFF
TRBV16	TRBJ1-2	17	CASSQYPPWTVRYGYTF
TRBV5-5	TRBJ2-3	15	CASSLRARGTDTQYF
TRBV6-2/TRBV6-3	TRBJ2-2	15	CAGSEEAANTGELIF
TRBV28	TRBJ1-2	14	CASRGQGARSGYTF
TRBV2	TRBJ1-6	13	CASRDARNSPLHF
TRBV5-1	TRBJ2-1	15	CASSPGTSGGNEQFF
TRBV20-1	TRBJ1-2	16	CSARDMDRGEHYGYTF
TRBV7-9	TRBJ2-5	16	CASSLRRGGPEETQYF
TRBV12-3/TRBV12-4	TRBJ2-2	14	CASRGTGIAGELFF
TRBV29-1	TRBJ2-3	15	CSVGTLAGVPDTQYF
TRBV18	TRBJ2-7	15	CASSRSNGEPYEQYF
TRBV5-1	TRBJ2-1	15	CASSLGPGQGDRGDF
TRBV28	TRBJ1-3	13	CASGDPSGNTIYF
TRBV12-5	TRBJ2-2	16	CTSGDRKSNTGELFFF
TRBV7-9	TRBJ2-2	16	CASNLSGTNTGELFFF
TRBV30	TRBJ2-4	15	CAWSVRGLAKNIQYF
TRBV5-6	TRBJ2-1	14	CASSFSGSSSEQFF
TRBV18	TRBJ1-5	16	CASSPPLTGFIQPQHF
TRBV28	TRBJ2-7	17	CASKGQGLASKSYEQYF
TRBV18	TRBJ2-1	14	CASSPGGNYNEQFF
TRBV5-5	TRBJ1-2	13	CASSLADGYGYTF
TRBV3-1	TRBJ2-3	19	CASSQYRLAGTTSTDTQYF
TRBV7-6	TRBJ2-7	16	CASSSRRTGGLYEQYF
TRBV2	TRBJ1-5	16	CASSQRPGLRDQPQHF
TRBV2	TRBJ1-1	13	CASRSPTGTEAFF
TRBV20-1	TRBJ2-7	14	CSATRGRDIYEQYF
TRBV7-7	TRBJ2-1	13	CASSFGGVDEQFF
TRBV7-2	TRBJ2-7	13	CASSLDSTYEQYF
TRBV7-2	TRBJ2-6	15	CASSFVSSGANVLTF
TRBV29-1	TRBJ2-5	12	CSGGGRDKTQYF
TRBV27	TRBJ2-1	14	CASSLGGRWGEQFF
TRBV14	TRBJ1-6	17	CASSHPGTEQRYSPLHF
TRBV5-1	TRBJ1-6	14	CASSLNSENSPLHF
TRBV4-1	TRBJ2-2	13	CASRSEMVGELFF
TRBV12-3/TRBV12-4	TRBJ1-5	14	CASSPSLTNQPQHF
TRBV6-2/TRBV6-3	TRBJ2-1	17	CASSYSLRGGLDNEQFF
TRBV6-2/TRBV6-3	TRBJ2-7	15	CASSRGTGGAYEQYF
TRBV29-1	TRBJ2-3	17	CSVAGSGTSVGTDTQYF